These T cell receptor beta chains were read from a single sample in a study of vaccination and CD4 T cells after COVID-19. MiXCR was run by TCRdb on the PCR reads, yielding one entry per CDR3 protein. This sample yields several thousand distinct CDR3 sequences, of which roughly three fifths are seen a single time; approximately 20% belongs to the top ten. The antigens of these receptors remain unknown. Specimen: CD4+ T cells from blood, cultured in vitro. The receptors here all came from a human donor who had recovered from COVID-19. The CDR3 runs from the conserved cysteine through the conserved F or W. D genes are given only for firm matches. Rows may omit the clone size; those that give it use once, few, many or a size class.

V gene	clone size	J gene	D gene	CDR3 protein	CDR3 DNA
TRBV10-1	NA	TRBJ2-5	NA	CASTTRMGRGYLQETQYF	TGCGCCAGCACCACCCGAATGGGTAGGGGGTACCTCCAAGAGACCCAGTACTTC
TRBV28	NA	TRBJ1-5	NA	CASFTGFSNQPQHF	TGTGCCAGCTTTACAGGGTTTAGCAATCAGCCCCAGCATTTT
TRBV19	once	TRBJ1-1	NA	CASSIWMGQGEAFF	TGTGCCAGTAGTATTTGGATGGGTCAGGGGGAAGCTTTCTTT
TRBV7-8	NA	TRBJ1-1	NA	CASGRQTMNTEAFF	TGTGCCAGCGGACGACAGACTATGAACACTGAAGCTTTCTTT
TRBV10-3	NA	TRBJ1-5	NA	CAARGENQPQHF	TGTGCCGCAAGAGGGGAAAATCAGCCCCAGCATTTT
TRBV7-2	NA	TRBJ2-5	NA	CASSFQGGPRPQYF	TGTGCCAGCAGCTTTCAGGGGGGACCCCGACCCCAGTACTTC
TRBV20-1	few	TRBJ2-5	NA	CSASPRWPEEETQYF	TGCAGTGCTAGTCCCCGTTGGCCGGAAGAAGAGACCCAGTACTTC
TRBV11-3	few	TRBJ1-6	TRBD1	CASSSRQGHDNSPLHF	TGTGCCAGCAGCTCCCGACAGGGGCACGATAATTCACCCCTCCACTTT
TRBV25-1	NA	TRBJ2-3	NA	CASSEYSQGTDTQYF	TGTGCCAGCAGTGAATATTCGCAGGGGACAGATACGCAGTATTTT
TRBV20-1	few	TRBJ2-3	TRBD2	CSARGPGGPILGDTQYF	TGCAGTGCTAGAGGGCCGGGAGGGCCTATTTTGGGGGATACGCAGTATTTT
TRBV7-9	once	TRBJ1-1	NA	CASTSQTEAFF	TGTGCCAGCACCTCCCAGACTGAAGCTTTCTTT
TRBV29-1	NA	TRBJ1-6	NA	CSVAQGDANSPLHF	TGCAGCGTTGCCCAGGGCGACGCTAATTCACCCCTCCACTTT
TRBV19	NA	TRBJ2-3	NA	CASSVLPGSDTQYF	TGTGCCAGTAGCGTACTACCGGGATCAGATACGCAGTATTTT
TRBV7-2	few	TRBJ1-5	NA	CASSLAAQGTARNQPQHF	TGTGCCAGCAGCTTAGCGGCCCAGGGGACCGCTCGCAATCAGCCCCAGCATTTT
TRBV20-1	few	TRBJ1-1	TRBD1	CSATEGTANTEAFF	TGCAGTGCTACCGAAGGGACAGCCAACACTGAAGCTTTCTTT
TRBV6-5	once	TRBJ2-7	TRBD1	CASSSGTGGAGGFYEQYF	TGTGCCAGCAGTTCCGGGACAGGGGGCGCGGGGGGGTTCTACGAGCAGTACTTC
TRBV6-2/TRBV6-3	NA	TRBJ2-7	TRBD2	CASSYPGSGSYEQYF	TGTGCCAGCAGTTATCCAGGTAGCGGGAGTTACGAGCAGTACTTC